The 15 T cell receptor beta chains given below trace back to one sample, sequenced in a study of T cells in localized non-small cell lung cancer. Only in-frame clones appear in the TCRdb table, and some are missing; sequencing was by immunoSEQ multiplex PCR. The table records about 31,000 clones, roughly 87% of them present only once. The sample was peripheral blood mononuclear cells, taken before any cancer treatment. These receptors were taken from a woman between 35 and 75 years old with stage III lung adenocarcinoma.

The chain has TRBV19 and TRBJ2-3; tentatively, D is TRBD1 (5 bases). Germline V lookup: CDR1 LNHDA, CDR2 SQIVND (reference sequence). Trimming took 5 bases from V and 0 from J, leaving 12 bases between them. The CDR3 loop spans 15 amino acids. The CDR3 bases are TGTGCCAGTAGTCGGACACGATCTAGCACAGATACGCAGTATTTT. This encodes CASSRTRSSTDTQYF.

The genes are TRBV19 and TRBJ2-3, with TRBD1 identical over 7 bases. Germline loops: CDR1 LNHDA, CDR2 SQIVND (reference sequence). The CDR3 is 15 amino acids. V lost 3 bases to trimming and J lost 8 bases; unmatched junction nucleotides: 11. CDR3 protein: CASSMGQPRPPTQYF. CDR3 in DNA: TGTGCCAGTAGTATGGGACAGCCAAGGCCTCCTACGCAGTATTTT. The complete variable domain, with remaining parts taken from reference TRBV19 and TRBJ2-3, reads DGGITQSPKYLFRKEGQNVTLSCEQNLNHDAMYWYRQDPGQGLRLIYYSQIVNDFQKGDIAEGYSVSREKKESFPLTVTSAQKNPTAFYLCASSMGQPRPPTQYFGPGTRLTVL.

This chain connects TRBV7-8 to TRBJ2-1; TRBD2 matches 7 bases. V trimming: 2 bases; J trimming: 2 bases; junction bases outside the gene matches: 3. The germline CDR1 and CDR2 sequences are SGHVS and FQNEAQ. The CDR3 extends over 15 amino acids. The CDR3 DNA reads TGTGCCAGCAGCTTATACAGCGGGGCCTACAATGAGCAGTTCTTC. It codes for CASSLYSGAYNEQFF.

This rearrangement joins TRBV6-5 to TRBJ1-4; 8 nucleotides match TRBD1. CDR1 and CDR2 from the germline V gene are MNHEY and SVGAGI. V was pared by 6 bases and J by 7 bases, with 4 bases of the junction left unmatched. CDR3 length: 13 residues. CDR3 residues: CASSGQGGEKLFF. The CDR3 DNA sequence: TGTGCCAGCAGCGGACAGGGTGGTGAAAAACTGTTTTTT.

The CDR3, as DNA: TGTGCCAGTAGTATGGAGGAGGGGGACAATGGCTACACCTTC. It codes for CASSMEEGDNGYTF. The rearrangement uses TRBV19 and TRBJ1-2, with D perhaps matching TRBD1 (6 bases). The germline V gene encodes CDR1 LNHDA and CDR2 SQIVND (reference sequence). There are 14 residues in the CDR3. V lost 3 bases to trimming and J lost 6 bases, with 14 bases between them.

This clone was found once. The gene calls are TRBV27 and TRBJ2-7; the match to TRBD2 covers 13 bases. The germline gives CDR1 MNHEY, CDR2 SMNVEV (reference sequence). The CDR3 is 18 residues long. J lost 0 bases, V lost 2 bases, and 7 bases had no gene match. The CDR3 nucleotides read TGTGCCAGCAGTTTAAGAGGACTAGCGGGAGCGAACTCCTACGAGCAGTACTTC. Protein sequence: CASSLRGLAGANSYEQYF.

The rearrangement joins TRBV18 to TRBJ1-2, with 7 positions matching TRBD1. Germline CDR1 and CDR2: KGHSH and LQKENI. After removal of 2 bases from V and 3 bases from J, the junction contained 6 bases not matched to a gene. This CDR3 region has 15 residues. The CDR3 nucleotides are TGTGCCAGCTCACCAACCGACAGGGACCACTATGGCTACACCTTC. This sequence encodes CASSPTDRDHYGYTF.

CDR3 sequence (DNA): TGTGCCAGCAGCTTAGGGGCAGGGGGCGAGGGCACTGAAGCTTTCTTT. Amino acids: CASSLGAGGEGTEAFF. V is TRBV7-6 and J is TRBJ1-1; TRBD1 aligns across 8 bases. Trimming removed 1 base from V and 4 bases from J; junction bases left unmatched: 8. This CDR3 region has 16 residues. Germline V lookup: CDR1 SGHVS, CDR2 FNYEAQ.

The genes are TRBV7-2 and TRBJ2-3, with a possible D match to TRBD2 (6 bases). Per germline, CDR1 SGHTA and CDR2 FQGNSA. V lost 6 bases, J lost 0 bases, and 10 bases lay in between. The CDR3 has 14 residues. The CDR3 region is CASREGGSTDTQYF. CDR3 sequence (DNA): TGTGCCAGCAGGGAGGGAGGTAGCACAGATACGCAGTATTTT.

The sample holds one count of this clone. The chain employs TRBV7-6 and TRBJ1-1; no clear D. Germline CDR1 reads SGHVS; CDR2 reads FNYEAQ. V was cut by 1 base and J by 6 bases, with 12 bases left in between. The CDR3 consists of 14 residues. The CDR3 reads CASSLGAHGAEAFF. The CDR3 DNA reads TGTGCCAGCAGCTTAGGAGCCCACGGCGCTGAAGCTTTCTTT.

The genes are TRBV7-2 and TRBJ1-4; 9 nucleotides line up with TRBD1. J lost 3 bases, V lost 5 bases, and 4 bases had no gene match. CDR3 size: 15 residues. Germline loops: CDR1 SGHTA, CDR2 FQGNSA. The CDR3 DNA reads TGTGCCAGCAGCCCGGGACAGGGACCTAATGAAAAACTGTTTTTT. Translating it yields CASSPGQGPNEKLFF.

The V and J genes are TRBV28 and TRBJ2-7; no firm D call. From germline, CDR1 is MDHEN and CDR2 SYDVKM. V dropped 6 bases and J dropped 1 base, with 13 bases sitting between them. The CDR3 loop spans 14 amino acids. The CDR3 region is CASSLTTPSYEQYF. CDR3 in DNA: TGTGCCAGCAGCCTCACAACCCCTTCCTACGAGCAGTACTTC.

V and J are TRBV30 and TRBJ2-1, with D possibly TRBD1 on 5 matching bases. CDR1 and CDR2 (germline): GTSNPN, SVGIG (reference sequence). V lost 4 bases, J lost 4 bases, and 11 bases lay in between. This CDR3 spans 13 amino acids. The CDR3 region is CAWKGQDYNEQFF. DNA for the CDR3: TGTGCCTGGAAGGGGCAGGATTACAATGAGCAGTTCTTC. The variable domain in full, with the rest retrieved from reference TRBV30 and TRBJ2-1, is SQTIHQWPATLVQPVGSPLSLECTVEGTSNPNLYWYRQAAGRGLQLLFYSVGIGQISSEVPQNLSASRPQDRQFILSSKKLLLSDSGFYLCAWKGQDYNEQFFGPGTRLTVL.

This chain joins TRBV6-1 and TRBJ1-6; D not certain. V shed 5 bases and J shed 7 bases, with 9 bases lying between them. This CDR3 has 13 residues. Germline V CDR1 and CDR2: MNHNS, SASEGT. For the CDR3, the DNA is TGTGCCAGCAGTTCCCTCCTCAATTCACCCCTCCACTTT. Translated, it gives CASSSLLNSPLHF.

The rearrangement links TRBV15 to TRBJ2-5, with 7 positions matching TRBD1. CDR1 is LNHNV and CDR2 is YYDKDF in the germline V gene (reference sequence). The CDR3 has 14 amino acids. Germline trimming cut 5 bases from V and 5 bases from J; bases unmatched to any gene: 8. As DNA, the CDR3 is TGTGCCACCAGCGCGCGACAGGGTGGGGAGACCCAGTACTTC. Amino acid sequence: CATSARQGGETQYF.